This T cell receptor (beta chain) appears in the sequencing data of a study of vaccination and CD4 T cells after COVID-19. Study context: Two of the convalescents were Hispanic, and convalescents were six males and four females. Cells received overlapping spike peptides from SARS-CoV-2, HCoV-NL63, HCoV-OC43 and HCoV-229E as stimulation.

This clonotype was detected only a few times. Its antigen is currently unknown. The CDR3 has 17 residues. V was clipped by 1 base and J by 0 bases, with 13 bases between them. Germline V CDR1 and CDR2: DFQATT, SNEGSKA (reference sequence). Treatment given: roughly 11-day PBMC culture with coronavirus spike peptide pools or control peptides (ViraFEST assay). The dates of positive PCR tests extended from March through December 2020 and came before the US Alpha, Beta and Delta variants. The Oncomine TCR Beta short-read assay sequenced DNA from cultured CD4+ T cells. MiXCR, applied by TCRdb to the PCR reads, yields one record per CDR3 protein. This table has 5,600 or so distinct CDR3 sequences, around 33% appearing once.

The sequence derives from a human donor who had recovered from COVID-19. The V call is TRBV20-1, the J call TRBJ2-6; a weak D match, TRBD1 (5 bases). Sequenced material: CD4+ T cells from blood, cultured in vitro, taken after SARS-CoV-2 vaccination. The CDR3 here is CSARGRSTDSGANVLTF. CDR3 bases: TGCAGTGCTAGAGGTCGGTCGACAGACTCTGGGGCCAACGTCCTGACTTTC.